The present T cell receptor beta chain was sequenced within a study of T cell responses to AZD1222 COVID-19 vaccine. Study-wide findings and caveats: Every sample of the repertoires postdated the peak T cell response. The number of AZD1222 recipients seropositive at baseline was only five or six. Two AZD1222 doses significantly raised spike-specific TCR breadth and depth over controls.

As for this clone: The antigen is not known.

Trimming shortened V by 3 bases and J by 1 base, and 13 bases separated the two germline ends. This CDR3 has 15 residues. Germline CDR1 is SGHRS and CDR2 is YFSETQ. Libraries were prepared by immunoSEQ multiplex PCR; TCRdb keeps only in-frame clonotypes and omits some of them. The sample shows approximately 260,000 clones, over 90% of them seen only once. Source: peripheral blood, taken on day 0 of AZD1222 vaccination. This receptor was identified in an adult in good health. V and J are TRBV5-1 and TRBJ2-5, with TRBD1 as a possible D gene (6 bases). As DNA, the CDR3 is TGCGCCAGCAGCTCCCACCGGACAGCCCAAGAGACCCAGTACTTC. Translating gives CASSSHRTAQETQYF.